The 10 T cell receptor beta chains given below trace back to one sample, sequenced in a study of cytomegalovirus exposure and HLA in healthy donors. The table came from immunoSEQ multiplex PCR; TCRdb's copy has only in-frame clones and leaves some out. The sample yields some 150,000 clones, about 89% seen once. Material for sequencing was PBMCs. The receptors come from a woman under 30 in good health and CMV-seropositive.

The CDR3 DNA reads as TGCGCCAGCAGCTTGGGGACGGGGTCTCGGTATGGCTACACCTTC. Its translation: CASSLGTGSRYGYTF. This sequence joins TRBV5-1 and TRBJ1-2; no definite D call. Trimming removed 0 bases at V and 5 bases at J, with 14 bases between. The germline V gene encodes CDR1 SGHRS and CDR2 YFSETQ. The CDR3 is 15 amino acids.

The genes are TRBV6-5 and TRBJ1-1; D unresolved. V was clipped by 7 bases and J by 6 bases, with 18 bases between them. Germline lookup yields CDR1 MNHEY and CDR2 SVGAGI. The CDR3 is 14 residues long. CDR3 residues: CASILLSGVPEAFF. CDR3 in DNA: TGTGCCAGCATCCTACTATCCGGGGTCCCTGAAGCTTTCTTT.

This clone was detected only once. The chain carries TRBV7-8 and TRBJ1-2, with TRBD1 identical over 8 bases. V shed 5 bases and J 4 bases; nucleotides not matched to a gene: 9. The CDR3 has 15 amino acids. CDR1 is SGHVS and CDR2 is FQNEAQ in the germline V gene. The CDR3 DNA follows: TGTGCCAGCAGCCCAGGCAGGGGGCTCAGCTATGGCTACACCTTC. It is translated as CASSPGRGLSYGYTF.

The CDR3 region has the DNA TGTGCCAGCTCACCCTACTCCTACGAGCAGTACTTC. Protein sequence: CASSPYSYEQYF. The chain links TRBV18 to TRBJ2-7, with D uncertain. CDR1 KGHSH and CDR2 LQKENI come from the germline V gene. Trimming cost V 3 bases and J 0 bases, with 3 bases left between them. This CDR3 contains 12 residues.

This clone was seen once. The chain combines TRBV4-2 with TRBJ1-1; possible D gene TRBD1, 6 bases. CDR1 is LGHNA and CDR2 is YNFKEQ in the germline V gene. The CDR3 runs to 16 residues. V lost 1 base and J lost 3, with 15 bases in between. CDR3 bases: TGTGCCAGCAGCCAAGTCTCTCGCAGGGGTTACACTGAAGCTTTCTTT. Its protein product is CASSQVSRRGYTEAFF.

The J gene is TRBJ2-1, the V gene TRBV4-3; D is undetermined. This CDR3 comprises 14 residues. V lost 0 bases, J lost 6 bases, and 9 bases lay in between. Germline V gene lookup returns CDR1 LGHNA and CDR2 YSLEER. CDR3 amino acids: CASSQDSRSNEQFF. The DNA for the CDR3 is TGCGCCAGCAGCCAAGACTCGCGAAGCAATGAGCAGTTCTTC.

As regards this clone: The sample has other DNA sequences that encode this CDR3 too. The chain links TRBV27 to TRBJ2-1, with no clear D. Germline V gene sequence: CDR1 MNHEY, CDR2 SMNVEV (reference sequence). Trimming stripped 3 bases from V and 7 bases from J, with 4 bases between. The CDR3 loop spans 11 amino acids. The CDR3 DNA sequence: TGTGCCAGCAGTTTGAGGAATGAGCAGTTCTTC. This sequence encodes CASSLRNEQFF.

V gene TRBV19 combines with J gene TRBJ1-2; possibly TRBD1 for D (5 bases). CDR3 length equals 14 residues. From germline, CDR1 is LNHDA and CDR2 SQIVND (reference sequence). V was trimmed by 3 bases and J by 3 bases, leaving 11 bases between them. The CDR3 loop reads CASSISREDYGYTF. In nucleotides, the CDR3 is TGTGCCAGTAGTATCTCCAGGGAGGACTATGGCTACACCTTC.

J is TRBJ1-3 and V is TRBV19; no clear D. This CDR3 comprises 14 residues. CDR1 is LNHDA and CDR2 is SQIVND in the germline V gene (reference sequence). V was cut by 3 bases and J by 6 bases, with 12 bases left in between. The CDR3 nucleotides read TGTGCCAGTAGTATTGTGGGCGCGAAAAACACCATATATTTT. It encodes CASSIVGAKNTIYF. Complete variable domain (other parts from reference TRBV19 and TRBJ1-3): DGGITQSPKYLFRKEGQNVTLSCEQNLNHDAMYWYRQDPGQGLRLIYYSQIVNDFQKGDIAEGYSVSREKKESFPLTVTSAQKNPTAFYLCASSIVGAKNTIYFGEGSWLTVV.

The rearrangement uses TRBV7-9 and TRBJ1-3, with D uncertain. The V end lost 2 bases, the J end lost 4 bases, and 12 bases lay between the germline ends. The CDR3 is 15 residues long. The V gene's germline CDR1 is SEHNR and CDR2 FQNEAQ (reference sequence). This chain's CDR3 is CASSLTDNPGNTIYF. In DNA form, the CDR3 reads TGTGCCAGCAGCTTAACTGACAATCCCGGAAACACCATATATTTT.